The present T cell receptor beta chain was sequenced within a study of T cells after yellow fever vaccination. Study-level findings and limits: At around 95% for CD4 and almost 90% for CD8, most primary-vaccination clones showed up again after the booster.

CDR1 and CDR2 from the germline V gene are SSHAT and FNYEAQ (reference sequence). The CDR3 contains 14 residues. The V gene lost 2 bases and the J gene lost 4 bases, with 10 bases spanning the gap. They built TCR cDNA with 5'RACE template switching, a step that put in a universal primer site and UMIs. TCRdb fed the 5' RACE reads into MiXCR, producing one record per CDR3 protein. The sample holds 170,000 or so distinct CDR3 sequences, 5.5% to 8% seen once. In its sample, this clonotype was seen many times. Its antigen is not identified. The sequenced sample was CD4+ T cells sorted from PBMCs, obtained on the day of the first yellow fever vaccination. The TCR was taken from a man younger than 30 who received the YFV17D yellow fever vaccine. This chain uses TRBV7-7 with TRBJ2-3, with TRBD1 as a possible D gene (6 bases). The CDR3 region is CASSLLPGADTQYF. CDR3 DNA sequence: TGTGCCAGCAGCTTATTACCAGGGGCAGATACGCAGTATTTT.